This TCR beta chain originates from a study of cytomegalovirus exposure and HLA in healthy donors. Concerning this clone: Its antigen remains unknown.

The PCR contained 60 Vbeta and 13 Jbeta primers. Method: immunoSEQ multiplex PCR; TCRdb's copy keeps in-frame clones and lacks some. The sample consists of some 150,000 clones, 80% to 85% of them appearing once. The CDR3 length is 11 residues. In germline, CDR1 is SNHLY, CDR2 FYNNEI. The germline V and J ends were trimmed by 2 bases and 9 bases, with 5 bases remaining between them. Points from the study as a whole: Further analysis was carried out later, and it showed several of the most significant clusters appearing linked to common viral pathogens. CMV serostatus was the sole immune exposure data available. Most CMV-associated TCR beta chains appeared HLA-restricted in a later analysis.

The sequencing sample was made of PBMCs. The origin of this receptor is a male donor in good health and CMV-seronegative. The rearrangement uses TRBV2 and TRBJ2-1; unclear D gene. The CDR3 loop is CASSEYVEQFF. CDR3 coding DNA: TGTGCCAGCAGTGAATATGTTGAGCAGTTCTTC.